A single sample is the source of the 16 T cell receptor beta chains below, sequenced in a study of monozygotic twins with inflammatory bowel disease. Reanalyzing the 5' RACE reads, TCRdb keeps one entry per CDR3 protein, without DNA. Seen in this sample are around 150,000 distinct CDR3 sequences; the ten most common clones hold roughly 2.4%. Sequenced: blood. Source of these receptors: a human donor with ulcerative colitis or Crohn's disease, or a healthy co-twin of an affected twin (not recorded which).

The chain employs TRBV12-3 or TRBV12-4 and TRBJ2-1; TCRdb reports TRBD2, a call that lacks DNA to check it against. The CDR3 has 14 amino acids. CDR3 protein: CASSLLAGWNEQFF.

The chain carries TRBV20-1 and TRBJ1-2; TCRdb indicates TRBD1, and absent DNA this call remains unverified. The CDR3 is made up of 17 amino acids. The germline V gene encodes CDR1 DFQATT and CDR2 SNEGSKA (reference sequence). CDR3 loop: CSARPNPRQGGDYGYTF.

CDR3 loop: CASSLVSTQRWTEAFF. The V gene is TRBV5-1, the J gene TRBJ1-1. This CDR3 has 16 amino acids. Germline CDR1 SGHRS, CDR2 YFSETQ.

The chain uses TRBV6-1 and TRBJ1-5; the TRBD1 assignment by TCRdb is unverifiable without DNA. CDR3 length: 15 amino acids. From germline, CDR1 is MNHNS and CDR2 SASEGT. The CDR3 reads CASSEEDSTPKPQHF.

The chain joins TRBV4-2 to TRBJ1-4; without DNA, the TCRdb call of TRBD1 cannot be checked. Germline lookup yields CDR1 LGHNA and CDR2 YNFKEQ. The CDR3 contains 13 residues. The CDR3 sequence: CASSQATVEKLFF.

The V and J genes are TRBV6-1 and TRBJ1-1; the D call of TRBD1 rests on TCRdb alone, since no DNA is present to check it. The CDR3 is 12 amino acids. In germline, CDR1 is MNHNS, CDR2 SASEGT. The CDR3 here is CASSDTGIEAFF.

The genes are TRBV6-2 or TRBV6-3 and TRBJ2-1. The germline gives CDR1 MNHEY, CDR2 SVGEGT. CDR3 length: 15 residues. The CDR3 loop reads CASSDTLGSYNEQFF.

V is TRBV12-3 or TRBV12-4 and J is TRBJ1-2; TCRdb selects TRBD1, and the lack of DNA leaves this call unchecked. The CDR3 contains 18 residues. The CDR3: CASSYPGRTLHPARGYTF.

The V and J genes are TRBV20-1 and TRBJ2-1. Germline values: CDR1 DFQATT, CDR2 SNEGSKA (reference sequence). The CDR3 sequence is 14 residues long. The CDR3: CSAKNPSSYNEQFF.

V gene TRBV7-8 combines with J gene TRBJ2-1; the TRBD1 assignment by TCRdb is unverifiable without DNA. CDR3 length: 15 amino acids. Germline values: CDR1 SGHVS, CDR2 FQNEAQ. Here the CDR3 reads CASSLGRADYNEQFF.

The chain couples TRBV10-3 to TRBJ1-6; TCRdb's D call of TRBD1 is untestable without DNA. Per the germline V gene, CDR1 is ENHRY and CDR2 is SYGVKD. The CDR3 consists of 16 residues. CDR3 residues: CAISESRDRDSSPLHF.

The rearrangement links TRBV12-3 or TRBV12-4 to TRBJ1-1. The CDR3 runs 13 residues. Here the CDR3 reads CASQTDAGTEAFF.

This CDR3 reads CAISESGRRETQYF. The rearrangement uses TRBV10-3 and TRBJ2-5. This CDR3 has 14 amino acids. Germline CDR1 ENHRY, CDR2 SYGVKD.

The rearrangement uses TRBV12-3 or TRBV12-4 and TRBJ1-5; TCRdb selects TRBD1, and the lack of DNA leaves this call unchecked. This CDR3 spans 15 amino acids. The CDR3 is CASSLAGHGNQPQHF.

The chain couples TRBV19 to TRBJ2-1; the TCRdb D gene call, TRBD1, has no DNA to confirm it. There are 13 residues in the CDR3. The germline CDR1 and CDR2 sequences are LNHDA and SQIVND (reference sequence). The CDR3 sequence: CASSTSSGYEQFF. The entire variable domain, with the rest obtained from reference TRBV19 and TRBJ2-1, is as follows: DGGITQSPKYLFRKEGQNVTLSCEQNLNHDAMYWYRQDPGQGLRLIYYSQIVNDFQKGDIAEGYSVSREKKESFPLTVTSAQKNPTAFYLCASSTSSGYEQFFGPGTRLTVL.

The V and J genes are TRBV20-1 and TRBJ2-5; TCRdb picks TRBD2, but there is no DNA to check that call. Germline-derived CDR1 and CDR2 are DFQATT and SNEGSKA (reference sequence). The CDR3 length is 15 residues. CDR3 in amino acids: CSAANPRGSQETQYF.